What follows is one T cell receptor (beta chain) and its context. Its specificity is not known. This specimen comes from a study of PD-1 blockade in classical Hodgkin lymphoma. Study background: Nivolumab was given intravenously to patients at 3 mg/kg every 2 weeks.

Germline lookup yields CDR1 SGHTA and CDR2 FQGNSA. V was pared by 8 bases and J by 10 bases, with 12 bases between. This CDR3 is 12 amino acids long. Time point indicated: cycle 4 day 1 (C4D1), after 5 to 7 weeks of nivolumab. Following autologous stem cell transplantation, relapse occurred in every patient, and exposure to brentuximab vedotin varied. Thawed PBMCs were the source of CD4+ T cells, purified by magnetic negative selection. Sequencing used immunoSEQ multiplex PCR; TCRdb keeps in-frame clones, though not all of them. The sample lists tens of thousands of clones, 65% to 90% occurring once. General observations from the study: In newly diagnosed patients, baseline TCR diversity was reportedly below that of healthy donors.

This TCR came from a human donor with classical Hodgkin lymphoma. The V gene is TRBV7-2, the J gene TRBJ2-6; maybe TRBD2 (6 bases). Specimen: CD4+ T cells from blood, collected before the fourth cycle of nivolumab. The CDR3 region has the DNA TGTGCCAGCGGGACTTACCAAAACGTCCTGACTTTC. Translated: CASGTYQNVLTF.